These 8 T cell receptor beta chains were all obtained from the same sample, sequenced in a study of T-cell reconstitution after alpha-beta-depleted transplantation in children. For TCRbeta, the library was prepared with unique molecular identifiers. Each CDR3 protein gets one entry after TCRdb re-called the PCR reads with MiXCR. The data show almost 250,000 distinct CDR3 sequences, about 26% seen once. The sample in question was PBMCs, obtained before TCRalphabeta/CD19-depleted stem cell transplant. These receptors were taken from a girl aged 2 to 9 with Fanconi anemia, due to receive a stem cell transplant.

This chain links TRBV15 with TRBJ2-1, with D perhaps being TRBD1 or TRBD2 (5 bases each). The CDR3 has 15 residues. Trimming took 2 bases from V and 7 from J, leaving 15 bases between them. The germline CDR1 and CDR2 sequences are LNHNV and YYDKDF (reference sequence). For the CDR3, the DNA is TGTGCCACCAGCAGAAGACAGAGGCGAGGGAATGAGCAGTTCTTC. Residues: CATSRRQRRGNEQFF.

This chain connects TRBV29-1 to TRBJ2-3, with D possibly TRBD1 on 5 matching bases. CDR3 length equals 12 residues. With 6 bases removed from V and 2 bases from J, the gap between germline ends came to 9 bases. CDR1 is SQVTM, CDR2 ANQGSEA, per germline. As DNA, the CDR3 is TGCAGCGTGCAAGGGGTCACAGATACGCAGTATTTT. It translates to CSVQGVTDTQYF.

This clonotype was seen at least ten times. The J gene is TRBJ1-5, the V gene TRBV24-1; no clear D. Germline V lookup: CDR1 KGHDR, CDR2 SFDVKD. Trimming shortened V by 3 bases and J by 3 bases, and 8 bases separated the two germline ends. This CDR3 is built from 14 residues. The CDR3 here is CATSDRQHNQPQHF. DNA of the CDR3: TGTGCCACCAGTGATCGGCAGCACAATCAGCCCCAGCATTTT.

This clonotype was seen at least ten times. This chain uses TRBV20-1 with TRBJ1-5; D is uncertain. Germline-derived CDR1 and CDR2 are DFQATT and SNEGSKA (reference sequence). V lost 1 base, J lost 8 bases, and 6 bases lay in between. The CDR3 sequence is 11 residues long. CDR3 protein: CSARGLEPQHF. CDR3 coding DNA: TGCAGTGCTAGAGGCCTGGAGCCCCAGCATTTT.

The chain couples TRBV29-1 to TRBJ2-5, with D tentatively TRBD2 (6 bases). V dropped 3 bases and J dropped 9 bases, with 11 bases sitting between them. In germline, CDR1 is SQVTM, CDR2 ANQGSEA. This CDR3 is 11 amino acids long. This CDR3 is CSVEEGNAQYF. The CDR3 DNA sequence: TGCAGCGTTGAGGAGGGGAATGCCCAGTACTTC.

V usage is TRBV7-8 and J usage is TRBJ2-1, with 12 bases that match TRBD2. Germline V gene sequence: CDR1 SGHVS, CDR2 FQNEAQ. V trimming: 5 bases; J trimming: 2 bases; junction bases outside the gene matches: 13. The CDR3 is 19 residues long. DNA for the CDR3: TGTGCCAGCAGCGTCAGACTAGCGGGGGAGCCTGTAACCTACAATGAGCAGTTCTTC. Protein: CASSVRLAGEPVTYNEQFF. Together with reference TRBV7-8 and TRBJ2-1, the CDR3 gives the full variable domain: GAGVSQSPRYKVAKRGQDVALRCDPISGHVSLFWYQQALGQGPEFLTYFQNEAQLDKSGLPSDRFFAERPEGSVSTLKIQRTQQEDSAVYLCASSVRLAGEPVTYNEQFFGPGTRLTVL.

The table lists this clonotype with many counts. The V gene is TRBV20-1, the J gene TRBJ2-7, with D perhaps TRBD2 (5 bases). Deletions cut 1 base from V and 3 bases from J, with 10 bases between. The germline CDR1 and CDR2 sequences are DFQATT and SNEGSKA (reference sequence). The CDR3 has 13 amino acids. CDR3 sequence reads: CSARVPGGYEQYF. The CDR3 nucleotides are TGCAGTGCTAGAGTGCCTGGAGGCTACGAGCAGTACTTC.

This clonotype was counted between two and nine times. The V gene is TRBV20-1, the J gene TRBJ2-7; D is unclear. V was trimmed by 3 bases and J by 9 bases, leaving 9 bases between them. The CDR3 runs 10 residues. CDR1 is DFQATT, CDR2 SNEGSKA, per germline (reference sequence). CDR3 sequence (DNA): TGCAGTGCTAGTTTCCAGTTGCAGTACTTC. Its translation: CSASFQLQYF.